This T cell receptor (beta chain) was captured in a study of shared clonotypes between healthy human individuals. The CDR3 spans 12 residues. Germline V gene sequence: CDR1 SEHNR, CDR2 FQNEAQ (reference sequence). V dropped 5 bases and J dropped 4 bases, with 8 bases sitting between them. The naive CD8 subset, CD45RO-negative cells positively selected for CCR7, excluded terminally differentiated effector memory CD45RA+ cells. General observations from the study: Despite large depth, sorted-subset datasets appeared incompletely sequenced. Memory subsets generally showed lower estimated richness than naive subsets.

Points on this clone: Its specificity is unknown.

Profiled with immunoSEQ multiplex PCR; TCRdb holds only in-frame clones, not every one. This sample yields millions of clones, of which roughly 91% are seen a single time; 1.5% to 2% belongs to the top ten. This sequence was found in a man aged 18 to 30 in good health. Some clones in this sample may be carry-over from other donors' samples. What was sequenced was naive CD8+ T cells from PBMCs. The J gene is TRBJ2-5, the V gene TRBV7-9; D unresolved. DNA of the CDR3: TGTGCCAGCAGCCCAACCCCAGAGACCCAGTACTTC. Translating it yields CASSPTPETQYF.